These 32 T cell receptor beta chains were all obtained from the same sample, sequenced in a study of early T cells in non-severe SARS-CoV-2 infection. One entry per CDR3 protein results from TCRdb running MiXCR on the 5' RACE reads. There are 60,000 to 75,000 distinct CDR3 sequences in the sample; approximately 12% occur only once, and less than 7% lies in the top ten. Sequencing was carried out using whole blood. The receptors here all came from an adult who was a healthcare worker with PCR-confirmed SARS-CoV-2 infection or an uninfected control (not recorded which).

This clonotype was observed a few times. The chain carries TRBV7-2 and TRBJ2-1; D is ambiguous. CDR3 length: 15 amino acids. V was pared by 1 base and J by 4 bases, with 11 bases between. Looked up from germline, CDR1 is SGHTA and CDR2 is FQGNSA. The CDR3 loop is CASSLGPRQYNEQFF. The DNA for the CDR3 is TGTGCCAGCAGCTTAGGTCCGAGGCAGTACAATGAGCAGTTCTTC.

This clonotype was seen many times. CDR3 residues: CASSQRGTDEKLFF. The CDR3 bases are TGTGCCAGCAGCCAAAGGGGGACAGATGAAAAACTGTTTTTT. This rearrangement joins TRBV5-4 to TRBJ1-4, with 7 bases identical to TRBD1. V was clipped by 4 bases and J by 6 bases; unmatched bases: 6. The CDR3 extends over 14 amino acids. Germline assignment: CDR1 SGHNT and CDR2 YYREEE (reference sequence).

The chain has TRBV7-9 and TRBJ2-5; D unclear. Germline assignment: CDR1 SEHNR and CDR2 FQNEAQ (reference sequence). The CDR3 sequence is 15 residues long. Trimming left V 1 base short and J 2 bases short, with 11 bases between. CDR3 nucleotide sequence: TGTGCCAGCAGCTTAGGTCCGCCAGTTCAAGAGACCCAGTACTTC. Protein sequence: CASSLGPPVQETQYF.

The sample holds a few counts of this clonotype. The chain carries TRBV28 and TRBJ2-7; no clear D. CDR1 is MDHEN and CDR2 is SYDVKM in the germline V gene. V lost 4 bases and J 5 bases, leaving 3 bases between the germline ends. There are 10 residues in the CDR3. The CDR3 DNA follows: TGTGCCAGCAGTTCCGACGAGCAGTACTTC. This encodes CASSSDEQYF.

This clonotype was counted between two and nine times. The chain employs TRBV29-1 and TRBJ2-3, with unresolved D. V lost 3 bases and J lost 2, with 15 bases in between. Per germline, CDR1 SQVTM and CDR2 ANQGSEA. The CDR3 has 15 amino acids. CDR3 nucleotides: TGCAGCGTTGAGCCGGCTTTGGGGAACACAGATACGCAGTATTTT. Translating it yields CSVEPALGNTDTQYF.

This clonotype was observed a few times. The gene calls are TRBV9 and TRBJ1-4, with 7 bases identical to TRBD1. The CDR3 covers 15 residues. Trimming took 0 bases from V and 8 from J; bases not matched to a gene: 7. Germline V gene sequence: CDR1 SGDLS, CDR2 YYNGEE. The CDR3 loop reads CASSVGNRGKEKLFF. CDR3 nucleotides: TGTGCCAGCAGCGTAGGGAACAGGGGCAAAGAAAAACTGTTTTTT.

Many counts were recorded for this clonotype. The CDR3 loop reads CASSPRQTYEQYF. As DNA, the CDR3 is TGTGCCAGCAGCCCCCGACAGACCTACGAGCAGTACTTC. The chain employs TRBV11-2 and TRBJ2-7, with D possibly being TRBD1 (5 bases). The CDR3 consists of 13 residues. The germline V gene has CDR1 SGHAT and CDR2 FQNNGV. The V and J ends lost 5 bases and 2 bases respectively, with 10 bases between them.

The V and J genes are TRBV29-1 and TRBJ1-4; tentative D call: TRBD1 (5 bases). There are 14 residues in the CDR3. Trimming shortened V by 7 bases and J by 7 bases, and 19 bases separated the two germline ends. Per germline, CDR1 SQVTM and CDR2 ANQGSEA. The CDR3 DNA is TGCAGCGCCCTCCCTGCAGGGTTGGGTGAAAAACTGTTTTTT. The encoded protein is CSALPAGLGEKLFF.

This clonotype was seen more than once but under ten times. The CDR3 sequence is CSAGAGTGLETQYF. In DNA form, the CDR3 reads TGCAGTGCAGGCGCCGGGACAGGGTTAGAGACCCAGTACTTC. The chain joins TRBV20-1 to TRBJ2-5, with 9 bases aligning to TRBD1. CDR1 and CDR2 from the germline V gene are DFQATT and SNEGSKA (reference sequence). This CDR3 contains 14 residues. Trimming at V came to 6 bases and at J to 4 bases, leaving 9 bases not matched to a gene.

At least ten counts were recorded for this clonotype. This sequence joins TRBV7-9 and TRBJ2-1; 9 nucleotides match TRBD1. Germline loops: CDR1 SEHNR, CDR2 FQNEAQ (reference sequence). The CDR3 covers 15 residues. With V trimmed by 3 bases and J by 4 bases, 4 bases remained unmatched. CDR3: CASSLGQGIYNEQFF. In nucleotides, the CDR3 is TGTGCCAGCAGCTTGGGACAGGGAATATACAATGAGCAGTTCTTC.

CDR3 amino acids: CASSLVQGFSYEQYF. The CDR3 DNA follows: TGTGCCAGCAGCTTAGTTCAGGGATTCTCCTACGAGCAGTACTTC. The chain is built from TRBV7-9 and TRBJ2-7; D is perhaps TRBD1 (5 bases). Germline V gene sequence: CDR1 SEHNR, CDR2 FQNEAQ (reference sequence). The CDR3 extends over 15 amino acids. Trimming pared 1 base from V and 0 bases from J, leaving 10 bases between.

This clonotype was observed once. A read error may explain this, as a much larger clone is one base away. This chain uses TRBV20-1 with TRBJ1-2; possibly TRBD1 for D (5 bases). Per the germline V gene, CDR1 is DFQATT and CDR2 is SNEGSKA (reference sequence). The CDR3 is 16 amino acids. The CDR3 loop is CRARDVRDALDYGYTF. The CDR3 DNA follows: TGCAGAGCTAGAGATGTCAGGGACGCCCTAGATTATGGCTACACCTTC.

Many counts were recorded for this clonotype. V gene TRBV5-5 combines with J gene TRBJ2-5; TRBD2 matches 12 bases. The CDR3 is 17 residues long. Germline V gene sequence: CDR1 SGHKS, CDR2 YYEKEE (reference sequence). Trimming took 4 bases from V and 2 from J; bases not matched to a gene: 9. Written as DNA, the CDR3 is TGTGCCAGCAGCCGAGGACTAGCGGGGCCACCACAAGAGACCCAGTACTTC. Amino acids: CASSRGLAGPPQETQYF.

The CDR3 coding sequence is TGCAGCGTGGCTGCACCGGGACAGGCCCTCTTCTTC. It translates to CSVAAPGQALFF. The chain links TRBV29-1 to TRBJ2-1; 8 nucleotides match TRBD1. CDR1 and CDR2 from the germline V gene are SQVTM and ANQGSEA. The CDR3 is 12 residues long. Losses at the gene ends were 6 bases for V and 16 bases for J; bases not matched to a gene: 14.

This clonotype was observed many times. Its ends do not fully match the called genes, so a read error is possible. V is TRBV6-2 or TRBV6-3 and J is TRBJ2-4; D uncertain. This CDR3 is 13 amino acids long. Germline assignment: CDR1 MNHEY and CDR2 SVGEGT. The CDR3 protein is CASKRAIGDIQYF. The CDR3 bases are TGTGCGAGCAAGAGAGCCATTGGGGACATTCAGTACTTC.

In its sample, this clonotype was seen many times. The chain uses TRBV29-1 and TRBJ1-2, with D possibly TRBD1 on 5 matching bases. Germline CDR1 is SQVTM and CDR2 is ANQGSEA. This CDR3 is built from 13 residues. Trimming cost V 3 bases and J 7 bases, with 15 bases left between them. CDR3 sequence (DNA): TGCAGCGTTGATGGCCCGGGGGTGTCTGGCTACACCTTC. Translation gives CSVDGPGVSGYTF.

This clonotype occurred many times. The V and J genes are TRBV12-3 or TRBV12-4 and TRBJ2-3, with 7 bases lining up with TRBD1. The CDR3 spans 14 residues. Unmatched junction bases numbered 6, after V lost 5 bases and J lost 4 bases. The CDR3 reads CASSPQGSADTQYF. In nucleotides, the CDR3 is TGTGCCAGCAGTCCACAGGGGTCCGCAGATACGCAGTATTTT.

This clonotype turned up a few times. The rearrangement joins TRBV2 to TRBJ2-1; TRBD1 matches 9 bases. The germline CDR1 and CDR2 sequences are SNHLY and FYNNEI. V shed 8 bases and J 9 bases; nucleotides not matched to a gene: 17. CDR3 length: 16 amino acids. CDR3 sequence (DNA): TGTGCCAGCGCCTACGCCCAGGGACAGGGAATCAGTGAGCAGTTCTTC. This gives the protein CASAYAQGQGISEQFF.

This clonotype was recorded at least ten times. The chain uses TRBV10-3 and TRBJ2-1, with 10 nucleotides matching TRBD1. The CDR3 totals 14 residues. V lost 6 bases, J lost 5 bases, and 4 bases stayed unmatched. Germline assignment: CDR1 ENHRY and CDR2 SYGVKD. The CDR3 loop is CAISPGQGHNEQFF. The DNA for the CDR3 is TGTGCCATCAGCCCGGGACAGGGGCACAATGAGCAGTTCTTC.

V and J are TRBV29-1 and TRBJ2-3; D is possibly TRBD2 (5 bases). CDR1 is SQVTM and CDR2 is ANQGSEA in the germline V gene. V was cut by 1 base and J by 10 bases, with 15 bases left in between. CDR3 size: 13 residues. The CDR3 protein is CSVEGLIQRAQYF. The CDR3 nucleotides read TGCAGCGTTGAAGGACTAATCCAGAGGGCGCAGTATTTT.

This clonotype was seen many times. The chain joins TRBV20-1 to TRBJ2-5; TRBD2 is a possible D gene (6 bases). V was cut by 6 bases and J by 5 bases, with 22 bases left in between. The CDR3 has 15 residues. CDR1 DFQATT and CDR2 SNEGSKA come from the germline V gene (reference sequence). This chain's CDR3 is CSAEGRGGRRETQYF. The CDR3 DNA reads TGCAGTGCAGAGGGGCGGGGCGGCCGTAGGGAGACCCAGTACTTC.

The chain employs TRBV21-1 and TRBJ2-5. TRBV21-1 is a recognized pseudogene. This CDR3 is 15 amino acids long. In DNA form, the CDR3 reads TGTGCCAGCAGAATCTACAGCCCAGTCCAAGAGACCCAGTACTTC. The encoded protein is CASRIYSPVQETQYF.

This chain connects TRBV5-1 to TRBJ2-1; D is unresolved. Trimming left V 0 bases short and J 12 bases short, with 16 bases between. The CDR3 has 14 residues. CDR1 and CDR2 from the germline V gene are SGHRS and YFSETQ. The CDR3 sequence is CASSLVEIGARQFF. The CDR3 DNA reads as TGCGCCAGCAGCTTGGTTGAGATCGGAGCCAGGCAGTTCTTC.

V usage is TRBV19 and J usage is TRBJ2-2; the match to TRBD2 covers 7 bases. After removal of 4 bases from V and 9 bases from J, the junction contained 2 bases not matched to a gene. This CDR3 region has 12 residues. The germline V gene has CDR1 LNHDA and CDR2 SQIVND (reference sequence). CDR3 DNA: TGTGCCAGTAGTACACTAGCGAGGGAGCTGTTTTTT. Amino acid sequence: CASSTLARELFF.

This clonotype was observed at least ten times. V is TRBV11-2 and J is TRBJ2-3; 7 bases match TRBD2. CDR3 length: 20 residues. CDR1 and CDR2 (germline): SGHAT, FQNNGV. Trimming at V came to 1 base and at J to 1 base, leaving 17 bases not matched to a gene. This chain's CDR3 is CASSLVAGIERGSRTDTQYF. The CDR3 region has the DNA TGTGCCAGCAGCTTAGTGGCAGGGATAGAGCGCGGGAGCCGCACAGATACGCAGTATTTT.

In regard to this clonotype: An end of the junction does not agree with germline; a read error may underlie this. This sequence joins TRBV30 and TRBJ1-6; D may be TRBD1 (5 bases). Germline assignment: CDR1 GTSNPN and CDR2 SVGIG (reference sequence). This CDR3 contains 14 residues. In DNA, the CDR3 is TGTGCCGAAAACGGGGCGGGCGGACATTCACCCCCCCACTTT. This encodes CAENGAGGHSPPHF. The variable domain in full, with the rest retrieved from reference TRBV30 and TRBJ1-6, is SQTIHQWPATLVQPVGSPLSLECTVEGTSNPNLYWYRQAAGRGLQLLFYSVGIGQISSEVPQNLSASRPQDRQFILSSKKLLLSDSGFYLCAENGAGGHSPPHFGNGTRLTVT.

This clonotype was seen a few times. The chain has TRBV7-8 and TRBJ2-7, with D possibly being TRBD2 (6 bases). V gave up 2 bases and J gave up 0 bases, with 14 bases separating them. The CDR3 contains 16 residues. Germline V gene lookup returns CDR1 SGHVS and CDR2 FQNEAQ. The CDR3 is CASSLSGVLPSYEQYF. The CDR3 DNA is TGTGCCAGCAGCTTATCGGGGGTATTGCCCTCCTACGAGCAGTACTTC.

This clonotype was seen only a few times. The genes are TRBV5-1 and TRBJ2-3; 9 bases agree with TRBD2. CDR3 length equals 15 residues. V trimming: 3 bases; J trimming: 1 base; junction bases outside the gene matches: 3. Germline CDR1 is SGHRS and CDR2 is YFSETQ. The CDR3 spells CASSSSSGGTDTQYF. The CDR3 coding sequence is TGCGCCAGCAGCTCTTCTAGCGGGGGCACAGATACGCAGTATTTT.

This clonotype was seen repeatedly, ten times or more. V gene TRBV13 combines with J gene TRBJ2-2, with D unclear. Germline V gene data show CDR1 as PRHDT and CDR2 as FYEKMQ (reference sequence). The CDR3 is made up of 15 amino acids. Trimming removed 0 bases from V and 0 bases from J, with 5 bases in between. The CDR3: CASSLGVTNTGELFF. Here the CDR3 DNA reads TGTGCCAGCAGCTTAGGGGTGACGAACACCGGGGAGCTGTTTTTT. The complete variable domain, with remaining parts taken from reference TRBV13 and TRBJ2-2, reads AAGVIQSPRHLIKEKRETATLKCYPIPRHDTVYWYQQGPGQDPQFLISFYEKMQSDKGSIPDRFSAQQFSDYHSELNMSSLELGDSALYFCASSLGVTNTGELFFGEGSRLTVL.

This clonotype was observed at least ten times. The rearrangement joins TRBV7-8 to TRBJ2-7, with 9 positions matching TRBD1. Per germline, CDR1 SGHVS and CDR2 FQNEAQ. This CDR3 contains 12 residues. The trim removed 6 bases at V and 7 bases at J, leaving 4 bases unmatched. CDR3 sequence (DNA): TGTGCCAGCAGGTTGACAGGGGGTGAGCAGTACTTC. This sequence encodes CASRLTGGEQYF. The full variable domain, its missing parts supplied by reference TRBV7-8 and TRBJ2-7, is GAGVSQSPRYKVAKRGQDVALRCDPISGHVSLFWYQQALGQGPEFLTYFQNEAQLDKSGLPSDRFFAERPEGSVSTLKIQRTQQEDSAVYLCASRLTGGEQYFGPGTRLTVT.

This clonotype appeared a few times. The chain has TRBV6-2 or TRBV6-3 and TRBJ2-1; 8 nucleotides agree with TRBD2. CDR3 length: 15 amino acids. V lost 4 bases, J lost 4 bases, and 6 bases stayed unmatched. Germline V gives CDR1 MNHEY, CDR2 SVGEGT. The CDR3 DNA reads as TGTGCCAGCAGTTCCGGGAGGGTTAAGTACAATGAGCAGTTCTTC. Translated, it gives CASSSGRVKYNEQFF.

This clonotype was picked up many times. This rearrangement joins TRBV18 to TRBJ2-5, with 7 bases identical to TRBD2. CDR1 is KGHSH, CDR2 LQKENI, per germline. This CDR3 region has 18 residues. Trimming took 3 bases from V and 0 from J; bases not matched to a gene: 13. The CDR3 loop is CASSPTSVAGLNQETQYF. The CDR3 bases are TGTGCCAGCTCACCTACTAGCGTCGCGGGATTAAACCAAGAGACCCAGTACTTC.